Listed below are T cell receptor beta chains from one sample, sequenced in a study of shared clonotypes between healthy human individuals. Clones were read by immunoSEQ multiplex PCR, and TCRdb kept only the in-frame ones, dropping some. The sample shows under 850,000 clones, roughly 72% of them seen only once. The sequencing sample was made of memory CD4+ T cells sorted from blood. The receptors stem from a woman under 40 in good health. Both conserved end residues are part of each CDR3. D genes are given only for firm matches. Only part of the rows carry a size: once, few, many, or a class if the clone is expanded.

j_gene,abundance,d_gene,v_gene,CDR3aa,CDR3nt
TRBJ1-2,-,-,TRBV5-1,CASSPLGGRGRQEDGYTF,TGCGCCAGCAGCCCATTAGGGGGGCGCGGGAGACAAGAGGATGGCTACACCTTC
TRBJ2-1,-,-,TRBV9,CASSVGSLGSYNEQFF,TGTGCCAGCAGCGTAGGCTCTTTGGGTTCCTACAATGAGCAGTTCTTC
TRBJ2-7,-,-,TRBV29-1,CSVVWSYEQYF,TGCAGCGTAGTTTGGTCCTACGAGCAGTACTTC
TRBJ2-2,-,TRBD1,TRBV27,CASSDRAPTGELFF,TGTGCCAGCTCTGACAGGGCCCCCACCGGGGAGCTGTTTTTT
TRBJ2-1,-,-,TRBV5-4,CASSLTSAYNEQFF,TGTGCCAGCAGCTTGACTAGTGCCTACAATGAGCAGTTCTTC
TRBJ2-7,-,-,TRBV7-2,CASSPSTGARNFGQYF,TGTGCCAGCAGCCCTTCGACGGGCGCCCGTAATTTCGGGCAGTACTTC
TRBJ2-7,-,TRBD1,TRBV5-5,CASSLGTGVGEQYF,TGTGCCAGCAGCTTGGGGACAGGGGTGGGAGAGCAGTACTTC
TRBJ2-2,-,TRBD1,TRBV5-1,CASRPGQGVITGELFF,TGCGCCAGCAGACCGGGACAGGGGGTCATTACCGGGGAGCTGTTTTTT
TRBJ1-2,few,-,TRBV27,CASSLSFPVYGYTF,TGTGCCAGCAGTTTATCGTTCCCGGTCTATGGCTACACCTTC
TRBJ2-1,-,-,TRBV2,CASSGDGNEQFF,TGTGCCAGCAGTGGGGACGGTAATGAGCAGTTCTTC
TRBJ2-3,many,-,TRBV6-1,CASSEQGLIPTDTQYF,TGTGCCAGCAGTGAGCAGGGACTGATTCCCACAGATACGCAGTATTTT
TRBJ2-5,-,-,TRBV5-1,CASSLQGTETQYF,TGCGCCAGCAGCTTGCAGGGTACCGAGACCCAGTACTTC
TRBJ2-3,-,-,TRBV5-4,CASSSETGISTDTQYF,TGTGCCAGCAGCTCTGAAACAGGGATTAGCACAGATACGCAGTATTTT
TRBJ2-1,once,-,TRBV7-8,CASSLGQSNNNEQFF,TGTGCCAGCAGCTTAGGACAGAGCAACAACAATGAGCAGTTCTTC
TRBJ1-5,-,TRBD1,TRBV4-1,CASSPGGQGSLNQPQHF,TGCGCCAGCAGCCCTGGGGGACAGGGCTCGCTAAATCAGCCCCAGCATTTT
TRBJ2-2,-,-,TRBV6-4,CATTSPAELFF,TGTGCCACCACTAGCCCGGCGGAGCTGTTTTTT
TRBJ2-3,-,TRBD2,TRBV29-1,CSVDSSGRRDTQYF,TGCAGCGTTGATTCTAGCGGGAGGCGTGATACGCAGTATTTT
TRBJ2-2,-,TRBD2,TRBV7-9,CASSFLAGVGTGELFF,TGTGCCAGCAGCTTCCTAGCGGGAGTAGGCACCGGGGAGCTGTTTTTT
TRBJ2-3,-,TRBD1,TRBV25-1,CASSADRGLADTQYF,TGTGCCAGCAGTGCCGACAGGGGGCTGGCAGATACGCAGTATTTT
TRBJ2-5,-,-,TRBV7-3,CASSSGPTQETQYF,TGTGCCAGCAGCTCGGGACCCACCCAAGAGACCCAGTACTTC
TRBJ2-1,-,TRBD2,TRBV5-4,CASSLGGLALEKDEQFF,TGTGCCAGCAGCTTGGGGGGACTAGCGTTAGAGAAAGATGAGCAGTTCTTC
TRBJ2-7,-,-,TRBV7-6,CASSFQGEGPYEQYF,TGTGCCAGCAGCTTTCAGGGAGAGGGACCCTACGAGCAGTACTTC
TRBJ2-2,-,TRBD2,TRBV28,CASRPLAGGPNTGELFF,TGTGCCAGCAGACCGCTAGCGGGAGGGCCGAACACCGGGGAGCTGTTTTTT
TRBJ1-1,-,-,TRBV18,CASSPNVDLNTEAFF,TGTGCCAGCTCGCCAAACGTAGACTTGAACACTGAAGCTTTCTTT
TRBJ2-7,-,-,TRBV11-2,CASSRMVMTGSYEQYF,TGTGCCAGCAGCCGGATGGTGATGACGGGGAGCTACGAGCAGTACTTC
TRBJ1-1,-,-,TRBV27,CASSPNLGTEAFF,TGTGCCAGCAGTCCTAACCTCGGCACTGAAGCTTTCTTT
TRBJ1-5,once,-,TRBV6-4,CASSNGVGQPQHF,TGTGCCAGCAGTAACGGGGTGGGTCAGCCCCAGCATTTT
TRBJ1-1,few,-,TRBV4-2,CASSQGLPRQGGEAFF,TGTGCCAGCAGCCAAGGACTCCCCCGGCAGGGAGGGGAAGCTTTCTTT
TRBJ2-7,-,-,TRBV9,CASSVLSSSEQYF,TGTGCCAGCAGCGTATTGTCCTCTAGCGAGCAGTACTTC
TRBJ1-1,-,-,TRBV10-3,CAISESAPSGTEAFF,TGTGCCATCAGTGAGTCCGCTCCTAGCGGCACTGAAGCTTTCTTT
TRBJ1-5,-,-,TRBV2,CASRLQGPHQPQHF,TGTGCCAGCAGATTACAGGGACCTCATCAGCCCCAGCATTTT
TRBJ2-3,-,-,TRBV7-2,CASSPSVGSDTQYF,TGTGCCAGCAGCCCTTCCGTGGGGTCAGATACGCAGTATTTT
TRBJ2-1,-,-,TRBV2,CATRVDSRPYNEQFF,TGTGCCACCAGAGTGGACAGTCGCCCATACAATGAGCAGTTCTTC
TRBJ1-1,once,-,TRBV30,CAWSGPNGRTVNTEAFF,TGTGCCTGGAGTGGTCCGAACGGACGGACCGTGAACACTGAAGCTTTCTTT
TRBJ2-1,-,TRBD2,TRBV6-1,CASSESLAGEHEQFF,TGTGCCAGCAGTGAATCTTTAGCGGGAGAGCATGAGCAGTTCTTC
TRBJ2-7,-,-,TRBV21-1,CASIFRDYEQYF,TGTGCCAGCATTTTCAGGGACTACGAGCAGTACTTC
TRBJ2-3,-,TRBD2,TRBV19,CASSKASGVYFTDTQYF,TGTGCCAGTAGTAAGGCTAGCGGGGTCTACTTCACAGATACGCAGTATTTT
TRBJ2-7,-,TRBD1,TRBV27,CASSTPLGQGADEQYF,TGTGCCAGCAGTACCCCGCTTGGACAGGGGGCGGACGAGCAGTACTTC
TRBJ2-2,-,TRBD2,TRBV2,CASTGLAGTGELFF,TGTGCCAGCACGGGACTAGCGGGTACCGGGGAGCTGTTTTTT
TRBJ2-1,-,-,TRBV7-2,CASSLAAPNDYNEQFF,TGTGCCAGCAGCTTAGCTGCCCCCAACGATTACAATGAGCAGTTCTTC
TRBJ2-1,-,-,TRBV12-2,CASGFSSYNEQFF,TGTGCAAGCGGGTTCAGCTCCTACAATGAGCAGTTCTTC
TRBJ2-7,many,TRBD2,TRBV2,CASSVKPRTSGEYF,TGTGCCAGCAGTGTAAAACCCAGGACTAGCGGAGAGTACTTC
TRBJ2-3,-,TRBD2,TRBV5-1,CASSLEKILAANTDTQYF,TGCGCCAGCAGCTTGGAAAAGATACTAGCGGCAAACACAGATACGCAGTATTTT
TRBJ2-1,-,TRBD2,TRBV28,CATNSGRGQFF,TGTGCCACCAACAGCGGGAGGGGACAGTTCTTC
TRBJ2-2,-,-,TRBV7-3,CASSPMGGGFGGELFF,TGTGCCAGCAGCCCGATGGGGGGCGGTTTTGGCGGGGAGCTGTTTTTT
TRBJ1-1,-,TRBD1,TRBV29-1,CSAGRDRELNTEAFF,TGCAGCGCCGGCCGGGACAGAGAATTGAACACTGAAGCTTTCTTT
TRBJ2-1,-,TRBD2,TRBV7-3,CASSLDSGRATEQFF,TGTGCCAGCAGCTTAGATAGCGGGAGGGCCACTGAGCAGTTCTTC
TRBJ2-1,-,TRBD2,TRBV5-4,CASSFWRLAGVNEQFF,TGTGCCAGCAGCTTTTGGCGACTAGCGGGAGTAAATGAGCAGTTCTTC